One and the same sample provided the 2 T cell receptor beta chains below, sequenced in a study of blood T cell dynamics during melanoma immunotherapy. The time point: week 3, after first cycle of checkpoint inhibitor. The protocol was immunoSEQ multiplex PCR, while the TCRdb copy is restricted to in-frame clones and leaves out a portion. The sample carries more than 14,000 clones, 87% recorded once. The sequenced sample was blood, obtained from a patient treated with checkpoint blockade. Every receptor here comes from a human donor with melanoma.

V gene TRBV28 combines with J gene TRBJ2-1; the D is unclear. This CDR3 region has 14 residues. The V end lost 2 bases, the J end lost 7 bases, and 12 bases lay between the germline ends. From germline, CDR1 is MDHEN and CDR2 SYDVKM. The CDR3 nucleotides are TGTGCCAGCAGTTTACCAAACGGGCCAAATGAGCAGTTCTTC. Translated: CASSLPNGPNEQFF.

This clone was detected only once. For the CDR3, the DNA is TGTGCCAGCAGCTCCAGGGATACAGATACGCAGTATTTT. It yields the protein CASSSRDTDTQYF. The chain employs TRBV7-3 and TRBJ2-3; perhaps TRBD1 as D (5 bases). With 4 bases removed from V and 3 bases from J, the gap between germline ends came to 8 bases. The CDR3 is 13 amino acids. In germline, CDR1 is SGHTA, CDR2 FQGTGA.